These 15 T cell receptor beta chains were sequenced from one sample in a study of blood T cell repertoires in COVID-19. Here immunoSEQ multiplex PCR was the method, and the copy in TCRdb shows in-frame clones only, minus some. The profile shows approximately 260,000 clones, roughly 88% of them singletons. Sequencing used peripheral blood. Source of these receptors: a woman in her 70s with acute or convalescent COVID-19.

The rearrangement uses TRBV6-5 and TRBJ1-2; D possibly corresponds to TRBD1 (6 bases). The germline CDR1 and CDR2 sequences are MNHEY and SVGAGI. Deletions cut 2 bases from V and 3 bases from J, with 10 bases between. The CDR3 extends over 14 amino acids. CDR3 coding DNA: TGTGCCAGCAGTTACGGAGCAGGGGACTATGGCTACACCTTC. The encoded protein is CASSYGAGDYGYTF.

The CDR3: CASSERRQGGKEETQYF. CDR3 DNA: TGTGCCAGCAGTGAAAGGCGACAGGGGGGAAAGGAAGAGACCCAGTACTTC. V gene TRBV2 combines with J gene TRBJ2-5; 9 bases are a match to TRBD1. The ends lost 2 bases at V and 3 bases at J; junction bases unmatched: 10. The CDR3 sequence is 17 residues long. Germline V lookup: CDR1 SNHLY, CDR2 FYNNEI.

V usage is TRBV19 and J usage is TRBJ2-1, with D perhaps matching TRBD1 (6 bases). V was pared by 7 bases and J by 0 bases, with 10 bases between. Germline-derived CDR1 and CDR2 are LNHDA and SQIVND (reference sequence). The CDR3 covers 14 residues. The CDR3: CASKQGHSYNEQFF. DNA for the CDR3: TGTGCCAGTAAACAGGGACACTCCTACAATGAGCAGTTCTTC.

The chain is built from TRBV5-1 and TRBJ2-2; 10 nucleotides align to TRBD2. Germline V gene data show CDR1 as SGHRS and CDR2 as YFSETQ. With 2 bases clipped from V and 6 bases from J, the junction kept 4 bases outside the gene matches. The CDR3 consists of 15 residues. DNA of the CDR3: TGCGCCAGCAGCTTTCTAGCGGGGGCCTCCGGGGAGCTGTTTTTT. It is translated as CASSFLAGASGELFF.

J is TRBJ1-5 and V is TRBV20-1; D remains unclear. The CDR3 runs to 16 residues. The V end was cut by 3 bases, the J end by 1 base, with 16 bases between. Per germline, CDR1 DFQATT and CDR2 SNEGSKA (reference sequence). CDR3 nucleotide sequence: TGCAGTGCTAGTATTGTCTGGGCAGGCAGCAATCAGCCCCAGCATTTT. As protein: CSASIVWAGSNQPQHF.

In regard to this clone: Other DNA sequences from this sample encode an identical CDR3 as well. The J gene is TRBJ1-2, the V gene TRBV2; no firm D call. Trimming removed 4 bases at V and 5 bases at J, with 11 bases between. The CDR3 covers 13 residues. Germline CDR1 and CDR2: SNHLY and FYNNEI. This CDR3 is CASSVNPGYGYTF. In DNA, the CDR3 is TGTGCCAGCAGTGTGAACCCCGGGTATGGCTACACCTTC. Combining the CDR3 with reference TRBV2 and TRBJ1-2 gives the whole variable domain EPEVTQTPSHQVTQMGQEVILRCVPISNHLYFYWYRQILGQKVEFLVSFYNNEISEKSEIFDDQFSVERPDGSNFTLKIRSTKLEDSAMYFCASSVNPGYGYTFGSGTRLTVV.

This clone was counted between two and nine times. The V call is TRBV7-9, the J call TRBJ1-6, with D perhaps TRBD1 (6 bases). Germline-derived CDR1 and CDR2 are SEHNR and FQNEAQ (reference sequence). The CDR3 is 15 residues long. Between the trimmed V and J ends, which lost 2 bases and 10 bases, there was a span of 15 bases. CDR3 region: CASSLSSGVGSPLHF. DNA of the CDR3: TGTGCCAGCAGCTTATCCTCAGGGGTAGGATCACCCCTCCACTTT.

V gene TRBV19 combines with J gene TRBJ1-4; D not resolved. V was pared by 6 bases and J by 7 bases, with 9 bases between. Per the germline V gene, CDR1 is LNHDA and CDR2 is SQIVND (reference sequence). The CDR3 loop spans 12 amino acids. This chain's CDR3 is CASSYSPEKLFF. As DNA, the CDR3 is TGTGCCAGTAGCTACTCACCTGAAAAACTGTTTTTT.

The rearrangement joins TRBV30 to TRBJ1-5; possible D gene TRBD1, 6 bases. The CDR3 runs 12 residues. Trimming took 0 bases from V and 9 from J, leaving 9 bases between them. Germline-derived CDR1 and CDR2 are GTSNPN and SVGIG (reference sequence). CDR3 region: CAWSVSRGPQHF. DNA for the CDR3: TGTGCCTGGAGTGTTTCCAGGGGGCCCCAGCATTTT.

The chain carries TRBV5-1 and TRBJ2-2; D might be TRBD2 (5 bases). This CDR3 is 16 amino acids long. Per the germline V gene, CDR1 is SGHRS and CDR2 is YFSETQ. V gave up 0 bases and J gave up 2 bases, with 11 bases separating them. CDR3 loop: CASSLGAWTNTGELFF. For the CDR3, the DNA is TGCGCCAGCAGCTTGGGGGCCTGGACTAACACCGGGGAGCTGTTTTTT.

The CDR3 coding sequence is TGTGCCAGCAGCGCCGGGACAGGTACTGAAGCTTTCTTT. Amino acid sequence: CASSAGTGTEAFF. The chain joins TRBV5-5 to TRBJ1-1; 8 positions agree with TRBD1. CDR1 and CDR2 from the germline V gene are SGHKS and YYEKEE (reference sequence). This CDR3 has 13 residues. The V segment lost 4 bases and the J segment 5 bases; nucleotides outside the gene matches: 4.

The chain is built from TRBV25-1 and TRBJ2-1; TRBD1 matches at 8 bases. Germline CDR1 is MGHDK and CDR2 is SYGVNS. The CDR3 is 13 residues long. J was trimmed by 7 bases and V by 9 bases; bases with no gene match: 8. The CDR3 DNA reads TGTGCCAGGCCACTACAGGGGGAGAATGAGCAGTTCTTC. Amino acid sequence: CARPLQGENEQFF.

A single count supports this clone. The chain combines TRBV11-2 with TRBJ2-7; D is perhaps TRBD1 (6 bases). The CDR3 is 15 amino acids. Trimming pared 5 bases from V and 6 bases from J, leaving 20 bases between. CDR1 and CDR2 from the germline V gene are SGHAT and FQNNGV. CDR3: CASSVPGLGATEQYF. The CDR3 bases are TGTGCCAGCAGCGTCCCCGGGCTGGGGGCTACCGAGCAGTACTTC.

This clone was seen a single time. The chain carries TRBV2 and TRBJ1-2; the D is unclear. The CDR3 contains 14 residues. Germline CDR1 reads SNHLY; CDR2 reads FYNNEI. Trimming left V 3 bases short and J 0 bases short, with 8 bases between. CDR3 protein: CASSDMASNYGYTF. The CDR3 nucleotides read TGTGCCAGCAGTGATATGGCATCTAACTATGGCTACACCTTC. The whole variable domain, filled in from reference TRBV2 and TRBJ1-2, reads EPEVTQTPSHQVTQMGQEVILRCVPISNHLYFYWYRQILGQKVEFLVSFYNNEISEKSEIFDDQFSVERPDGSNFTLKIRSTKLEDSAMYFCASSDMASNYGYTFGSGTRLTVV.

CDR3 sequence (DNA): TGTGCCAGCAGCTTAGCCACAGGGGGCTTAGGGCACACCATATATTTT. Amino acids: CASSLATGGLGHTIYF. The rearrangement joins TRBV7-8 to TRBJ1-3, with 9 bases that match TRBD1. CDR1 SGHVS and CDR2 FQNEAQ come from the germline V gene. The CDR3 contains 16 residues. The J segment lost 8 bases and the V segment lost 0 bases, leaving 8 bases of the junction unmatched.